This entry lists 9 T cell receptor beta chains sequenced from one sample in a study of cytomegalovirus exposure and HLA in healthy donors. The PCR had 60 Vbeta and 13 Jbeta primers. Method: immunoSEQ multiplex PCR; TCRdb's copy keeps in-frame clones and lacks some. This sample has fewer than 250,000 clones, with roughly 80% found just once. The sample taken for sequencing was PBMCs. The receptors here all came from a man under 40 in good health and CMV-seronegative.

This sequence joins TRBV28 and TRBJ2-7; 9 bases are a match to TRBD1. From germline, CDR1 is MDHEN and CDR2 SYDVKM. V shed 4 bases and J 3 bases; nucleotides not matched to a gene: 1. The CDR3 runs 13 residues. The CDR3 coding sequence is TGTGCCAGCAGTTGGACAGGGGACTACGAGCAGTACTTC. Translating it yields CASSWTGDYEQYF.

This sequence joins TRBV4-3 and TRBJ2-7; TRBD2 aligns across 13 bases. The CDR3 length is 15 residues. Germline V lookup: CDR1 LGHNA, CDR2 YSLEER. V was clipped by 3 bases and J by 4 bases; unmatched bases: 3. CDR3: CASSQGLAGTYEQYF. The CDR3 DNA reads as TGCGCCAGCAGCCAGGGACTAGCGGGGACTTACGAGCAGTACTTC.

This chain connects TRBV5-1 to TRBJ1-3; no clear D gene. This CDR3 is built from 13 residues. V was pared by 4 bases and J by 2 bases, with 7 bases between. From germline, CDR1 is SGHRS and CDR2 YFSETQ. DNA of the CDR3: TGCGCCAGCAGCCGGTTAACTGGAAACACCATATATTTT. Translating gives CASSRLTGNTIYF.

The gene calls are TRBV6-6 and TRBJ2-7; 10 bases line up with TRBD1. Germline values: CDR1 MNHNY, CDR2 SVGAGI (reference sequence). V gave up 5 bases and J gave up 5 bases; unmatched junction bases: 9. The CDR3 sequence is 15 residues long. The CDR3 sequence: CASSRPPGQGNEQYF. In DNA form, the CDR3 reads TGTGCCAGCAGTCGCCCCCCGGGACAGGGGAACGAGCAGTACTTC.

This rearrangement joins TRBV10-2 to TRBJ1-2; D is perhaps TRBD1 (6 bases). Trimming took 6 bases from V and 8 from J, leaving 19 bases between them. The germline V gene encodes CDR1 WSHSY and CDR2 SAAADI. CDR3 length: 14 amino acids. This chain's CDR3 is CASSVGQTIEGYTF. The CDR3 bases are TGCGCCAGCAGCGTCGGACAGACGATAGAGGGCTACACCTTC.

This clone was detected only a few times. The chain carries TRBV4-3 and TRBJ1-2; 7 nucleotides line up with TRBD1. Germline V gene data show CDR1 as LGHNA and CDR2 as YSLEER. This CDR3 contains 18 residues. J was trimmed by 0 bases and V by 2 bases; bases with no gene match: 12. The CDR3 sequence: CASSQNLGQVVSNYGYTF. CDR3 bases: TGCGCCAGCAGCCAAAACCTAGGACAGGTAGTTTCTAACTATGGCTACACCTTC.

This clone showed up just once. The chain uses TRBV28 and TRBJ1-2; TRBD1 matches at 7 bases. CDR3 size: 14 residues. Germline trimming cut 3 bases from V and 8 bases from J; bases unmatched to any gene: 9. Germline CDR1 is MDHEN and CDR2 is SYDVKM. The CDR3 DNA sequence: TGTGCCAGCAGTTTTGAAAGGGGGCTTTTGGGCTACACCTTC. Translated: CASSFERGLLGYTF.

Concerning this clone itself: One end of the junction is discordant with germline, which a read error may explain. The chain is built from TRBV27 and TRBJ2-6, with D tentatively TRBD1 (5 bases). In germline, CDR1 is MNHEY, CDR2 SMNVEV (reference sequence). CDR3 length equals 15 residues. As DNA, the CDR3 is TGTGCCAGCAGTTTATCAGGGTCTGGGGCCAGCGTCCTGACTTTC. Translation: CASSLSGSGASVLTF.

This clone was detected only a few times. Here the CDR3 reads CASSLLQGATYEQYF. The CDR3 region has the DNA TGCGCCAGCAGCCTTTTACAGGGGGCGACCTACGAGCAGTACTTC. The chain links TRBV5-1 to TRBJ2-7; TRBD1 aligns across 9 bases. This CDR3 has 15 residues. Germline-derived CDR1 and CDR2 are SGHRS and YFSETQ. Trimming cost V 4 bases and J 2 bases; bases outside gene matches: 7.